A selection of T cell receptor beta chains follows, all from one sample in a study of vaccination and CD4 T cells after COVID-19. Their antigens are not known. TCRdb processed the PCR reads anew with MiXCR; each CDR3 protein has one entry. This repertoire shows over 15,000 distinct CDR3 sequences, more than 45% found once; its top ten account for around 3%. The specimen comprised CD4+ T cells from blood, cultured in vitro, sampled after SARS-CoV-2 vaccination. These receptors originate from a human donor who had recovered from COVID-19. The CDR3 runs from the conserved cysteine through the conserved F or W. A D gene is named only where the DNA matches it firmly. A row's size may be missing; if present it is once, few, many or a size class.

d_call	v_call	clone_size	j_call	cdr3_aa	cdr3_nt
NA	TRBV28	few	TRBJ2-7	CASSLANRYEQYF	TGTGCCAGCAGTTTAGCCAATAGGTACGAGCAGTACTTC
TRBD1	TRBV10-3	NA	TRBJ2-7	CAISRQGLDYEQYF	TGTGCCATCAGTCGACAGGGTCTTGACTACGAGCAGTACTTC
NA	TRBV12-3/TRBV12-4	once	TRBJ1-1	CASSLSGTLHEAFF	TGTGCCAGCAGTTTAAGTGGGACCCTGCATGAAGCTTTCTTT
NA	TRBV7-2	NA	TRBJ1-2	CASSLAGANYGYTF	TGTGCCAGCAGCTTAGCAGGAGCTAACTATGGCTACACCTTC
NA	TRBV11-3	NA	TRBJ1-1	CASSSAGGTEAFF	TGTGCCAGCAGCTCGGCCGGGGGGACTGAAGCTTTCTTT
NA	TRBV19	few	TRBJ1-1	CASSMATVNTEAFF	TGTGCCAGTAGTATGGCTACAGTGAACACTGAAGCTTTCTTT
TRBD1	TRBV11-2	few	TRBJ1-2	CASSSGTGSFGYTF	TGTGCCAGCAGTAGTGGGACAGGGTCGTTTGGCTACACCTTC
NA	TRBV20-1	NA	TRBJ2-5	CSAVPGQSQETQYF	TGCAGTGCTGTACCGGGACAAAGTCAAGAGACCCAGTACTTC
TRBD1	TRBV7-2	medium-sized	TRBJ1-2	CASRSDRGGRDGYTF	TGTGCCAGCAGATCGGACAGGGGGGGAAGGGATGGCTACACCTTC
NA	TRBV10-3	few	TRBJ2-3	CAITRDTDTDTQYF	TGTGCCATCACCCGGGACACCGACACAGATACGCAGTATTTT
NA	TRBV20-1	once	TRBJ1-1	CSARDTAGNTEAFF	TGCAGTGCTAGAGATACGGCGGGGAACACTGAAGCTTTCTTT
TRBD2	TRBV20-1	NA	TRBJ2-3	CSARPAGLPRTDTQYF	TGCAGTGCTAGACCAGCGGGACTACCCCGCACAGATACGCAGTATTTT
TRBD1	TRBV19	NA	TRBJ2-7	CPGTVPAREQYF	TGTCCTGGGACAGTCCCCGCCCGGGAGCAGTACTTC
TRBD1	TRBV7-2	NA	TRBJ1-6	CASSLVGTGSYNSPLHF	TGTGCCAGCAGCTTAGTTGGGACAGGGTCCTATAATTCACCCCTCCACTTT
NA	TRBV11-3	NA	TRBJ2-7	CASSSSPQSGQPPYEQYF	TGTGCCAGCAGCTCTTCTCCCCAGTCGGGACAACCCCCCTACGAGCAGTACTTC
TRBD2	TRBV6-1	few	TRBJ2-5	CASRRGGTQYF	TGTGCCAGCAGGCGCGGGGGGACCCAGTACTTC
TRBD1	TRBV29-1	NA	TRBJ2-5	CSVELGQGQETQYF	TGCAGCGTTGAATTGGGACAGGGTCAAGAGACCCAGTACTTC
NA	TRBV6-5	NA	TRBJ1-2	CASSYRPEARYGYTF	TGTGCCAGCAGTTACCGCCCGGAGGCGCGCTATGGCTACACCTTC
NA	TRBV10-3	NA	TRBJ1-1	CAIRARVRNTEAFF	TGTGCCATCAGGGCTCGGGTAAGGAACACTGAAGCTTTCTTT
NA	TRBV28	NA	TRBJ1-5	CASIARRGQFWSNQPQHF	TGTGCCAGCATAGCGAGACGAGGACAGTTTTGGAGCAATCAGCCCCAGCATTTT
TRBD1	TRBV6-1	NA	TRBJ1-1	CASRVGQGNTEAFF	TGTGCCAGCAGGGTGGGACAGGGGAACACTGAAGCTTTCTTT
NA	TRBV15	NA	TRBJ1-6	CATSRDVAGPLHF	TGTGCCACCAGCAGAGATGTGGCCGGACCCCTCCACTTT
TRBD1	TRBV27	few	TRBJ1-6	CASSPRTGNSPLHF	TGTGCCAGCAGTCCCAGGACAGGAAATTCACCCCTCCACTTT
NA	TRBV15	NA	TRBJ1-1	CATSRVLEGNTEAFF	TGTGCCACCAGCAGAGTACTGGAGGGCAACACTGAAGCTTTCTTT